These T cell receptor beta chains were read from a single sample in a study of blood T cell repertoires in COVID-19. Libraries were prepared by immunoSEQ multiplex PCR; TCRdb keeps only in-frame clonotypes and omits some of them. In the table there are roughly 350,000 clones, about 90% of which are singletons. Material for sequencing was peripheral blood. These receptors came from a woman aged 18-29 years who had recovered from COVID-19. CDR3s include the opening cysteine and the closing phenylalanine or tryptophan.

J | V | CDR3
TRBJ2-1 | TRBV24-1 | CATSESSGSSYNEQFF
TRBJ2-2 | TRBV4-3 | CASSQDRIGGLNTGELFF
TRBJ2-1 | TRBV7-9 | CASSLGLENEQFF
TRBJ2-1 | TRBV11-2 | CASSLSGRHEQFF
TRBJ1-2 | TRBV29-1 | CSVGIGGYGYTF
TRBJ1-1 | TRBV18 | CASSPPRRGTNTEAFF
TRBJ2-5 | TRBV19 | CASSIGTSGAGETQYF
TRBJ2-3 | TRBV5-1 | CASSYWERSTDTQYF
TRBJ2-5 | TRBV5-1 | CASSGTSGVGETQYF
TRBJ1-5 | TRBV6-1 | CASSESGQGGQPQHF
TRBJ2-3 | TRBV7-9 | CASSTRTGPSTDTQYF
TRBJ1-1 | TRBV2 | CASSHGGDVNTEAFF
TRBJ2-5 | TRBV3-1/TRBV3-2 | CASSRGMEFETQYF
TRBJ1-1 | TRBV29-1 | CSVGTGGSYTEAFF
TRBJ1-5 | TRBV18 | CASSPPGGTGVEPQHF
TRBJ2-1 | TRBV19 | CASRTVAGGTYNEQFF
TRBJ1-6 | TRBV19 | CASSISQGSNSPLHF
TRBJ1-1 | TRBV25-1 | CASGRGYNTEAFF
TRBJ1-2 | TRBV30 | CAWREQGVHYGYTF
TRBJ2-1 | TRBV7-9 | CASSLFGGAGGGYEQFF
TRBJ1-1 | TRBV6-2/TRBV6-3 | CASSYSRRDEAFF
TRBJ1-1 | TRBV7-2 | CASSLVAGGAEAFF
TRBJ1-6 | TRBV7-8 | CASSFIETNSPLHF
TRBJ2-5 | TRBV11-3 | CASTRSAGIGTQYF
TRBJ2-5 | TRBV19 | CASSVGTSGQETQYF
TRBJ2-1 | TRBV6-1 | CASSEFGTGGWNEQFF
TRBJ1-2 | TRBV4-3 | CASSQDQAHYGYTF
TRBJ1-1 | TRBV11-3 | CASSLVTVRGPEAFF
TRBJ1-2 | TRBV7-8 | CASSLAVEGGTNYGYTF
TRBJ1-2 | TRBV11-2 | CASSLDGWSYHTF
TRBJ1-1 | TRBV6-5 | CASRTGLNTEAFF
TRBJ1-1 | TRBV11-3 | CASSPEWGEGTEAFF
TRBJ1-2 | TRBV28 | CASSSGTLTGYTF
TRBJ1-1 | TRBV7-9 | CASSFTGQGTEAFF
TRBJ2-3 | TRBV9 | CASSVDQGASTDTQYF
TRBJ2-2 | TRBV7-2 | CASSLTGTGTPGELFF
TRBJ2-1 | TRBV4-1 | CASSTSGSFMSEQFF
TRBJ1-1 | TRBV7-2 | CASSPQRAGGTEAFF
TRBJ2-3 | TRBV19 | CASSTYRGQTDTQYF
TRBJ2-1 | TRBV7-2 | CASSTSTPLAGGLYNEQFF
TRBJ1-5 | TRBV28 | CAYGTAGNQPQHF
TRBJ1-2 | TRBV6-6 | CASSYRAAANYGYTF
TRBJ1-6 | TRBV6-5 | CASTRSGQGGSPLHF
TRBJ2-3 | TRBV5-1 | CASSLTLPGLAGADTQYF
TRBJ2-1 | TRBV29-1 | CSVDPRDYNEQFF
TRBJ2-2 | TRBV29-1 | CSVEGPGSGELFF
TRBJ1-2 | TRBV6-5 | CASSYSTGNYGYTF
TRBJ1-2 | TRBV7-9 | CASSLGSPLTGGYTF
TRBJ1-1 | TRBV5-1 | CASSPWDTRNTEAFF
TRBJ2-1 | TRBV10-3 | CATYRAGSQPQVSYNEQFF